Given below is one TCR beta chain in context. Its antigen is still unknown. The germline CDR1 and CDR2 sequences are MDHEN and SYDVKM. There are 12 residues in the CDR3. V gave up 2 bases and J gave up 8 bases, with 7 bases separating them. One entry per CDR3 protein, called by TCRdb with MiXCR from the multiplex PCR reads. The repertoire holds roughly 11,000 distinct CDR3 sequences, with around 36% as singletons. The data stem from a study of breast tumors, draining lymph nodes, adjacent tissues. Findings and caveats of the study: Most tumor T cells seemingly derive from lymph node, then expand in tumor. Luminal-like breast cancer showed significantly higher tumor–nontumor repertoire similarity than basal-like. Compared with lymph nodes, tumors were less diverse; compared with nontumor tissue, more.

The gene calls are TRBV28 and TRBJ2-1, with D perhaps TRBD2 (5 bases). This sequence was found in a female donor with breast cancer. Some clones in this sample may be carry-over from other donors' samples. Source material: breast tumor tissue. This CDR3 is CASSLEGYEQFF. In DNA, the CDR3 is TGTGCCAGCAGTTTAGAGGGCTATGAGCAGTTCTTC.